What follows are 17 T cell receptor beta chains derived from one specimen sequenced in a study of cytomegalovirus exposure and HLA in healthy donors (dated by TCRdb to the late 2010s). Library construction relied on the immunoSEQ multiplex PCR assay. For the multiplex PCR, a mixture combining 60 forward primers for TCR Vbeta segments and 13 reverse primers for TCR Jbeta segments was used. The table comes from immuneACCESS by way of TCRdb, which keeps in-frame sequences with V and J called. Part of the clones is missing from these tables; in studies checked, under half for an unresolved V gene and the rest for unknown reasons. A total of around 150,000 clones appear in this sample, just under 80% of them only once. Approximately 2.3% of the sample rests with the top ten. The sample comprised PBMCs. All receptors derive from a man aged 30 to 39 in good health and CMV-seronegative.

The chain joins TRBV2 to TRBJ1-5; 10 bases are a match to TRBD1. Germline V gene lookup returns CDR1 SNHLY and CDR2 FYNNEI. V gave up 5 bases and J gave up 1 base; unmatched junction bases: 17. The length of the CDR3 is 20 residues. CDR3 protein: CASSRPRDRGPVRSNQPQHF. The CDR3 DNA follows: TGTGCCAGCAGTCGACCAAGGGACAGGGGCCCTGTGCGAAGCAATCAGCCCCAGCATTTT.

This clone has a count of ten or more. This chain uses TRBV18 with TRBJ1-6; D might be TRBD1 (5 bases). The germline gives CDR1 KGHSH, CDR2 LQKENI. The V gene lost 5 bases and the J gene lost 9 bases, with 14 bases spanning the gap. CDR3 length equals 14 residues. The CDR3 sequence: CASSGEGSTSPLHF. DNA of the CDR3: TGTGCCAGCTCAGGGGAGGGGAGCACTTCACCCCTCCACTTT.

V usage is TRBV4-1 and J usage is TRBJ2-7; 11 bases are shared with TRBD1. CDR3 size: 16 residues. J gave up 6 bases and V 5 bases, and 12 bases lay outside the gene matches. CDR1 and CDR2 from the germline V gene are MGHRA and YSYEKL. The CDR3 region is CASSRWGGQGASEQYF. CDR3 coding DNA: TGCGCCAGCAGCAGGTGGGGAGGACAGGGGGCAAGCGAGCAGTACTTC.

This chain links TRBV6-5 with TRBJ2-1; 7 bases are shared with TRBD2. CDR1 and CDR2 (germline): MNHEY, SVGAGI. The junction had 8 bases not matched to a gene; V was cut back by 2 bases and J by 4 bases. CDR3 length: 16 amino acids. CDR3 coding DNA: TGTGCCAGCAGTTACGGGCGACTAGCAGATTACAATGAGCAGTTCTTC. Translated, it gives CASSYGRLADYNEQFF.

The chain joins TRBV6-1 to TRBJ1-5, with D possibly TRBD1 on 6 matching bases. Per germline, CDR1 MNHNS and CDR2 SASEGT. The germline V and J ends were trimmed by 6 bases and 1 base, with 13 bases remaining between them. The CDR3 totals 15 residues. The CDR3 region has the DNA TGTGCCAGCAGGCACGACAGGAAAAGCAATCAGCCCCAGCATTTT. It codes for CASRHDRKSNQPQHF.

The CDR3 region is CASTHRGQSNEKLFF. CDR3 sequence (DNA): TGTGCCAGCACCCATCGGGGACAGTCTAATGAAAAACTGTTTTTT. This chain joins TRBV4-2 and TRBJ1-4; 7 positions agree with TRBD1. The germline CDR1 and CDR2 sequences are LGHNA and YNFKEQ. J gave up 3 bases and V 7 bases, and 8 bases lay outside the gene matches. The CDR3 extends over 15 amino acids.

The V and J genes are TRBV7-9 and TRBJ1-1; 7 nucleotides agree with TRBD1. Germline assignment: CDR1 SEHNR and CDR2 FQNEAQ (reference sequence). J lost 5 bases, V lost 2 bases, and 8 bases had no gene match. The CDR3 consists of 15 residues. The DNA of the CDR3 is TGTGCCAGCAGCTTATCACAGGGGAGGTTAACTGAAGCTTTCTTT. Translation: CASSLSQGRLTEAFF.

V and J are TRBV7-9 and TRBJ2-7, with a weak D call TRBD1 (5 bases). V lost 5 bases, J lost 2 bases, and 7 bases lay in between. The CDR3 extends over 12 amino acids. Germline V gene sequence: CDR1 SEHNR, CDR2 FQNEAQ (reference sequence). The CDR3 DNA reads TGTGCCAGCAGCCAGGGAACCTACGAGCAGTACTTC. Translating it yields CASSQGTYEQYF.

CDR3 loop: CASRRGTGGQNEQFF. CDR3 DNA sequence: TGTGCCAGCAGGAGGGGCACAGGGGGCCAAAATGAGCAGTTCTTC. The chain links TRBV9 to TRBJ2-1, with 9 bases that match TRBD1. J was trimmed by 7 bases and V by 5 bases; bases with no gene match: 10. Germline V gives CDR1 SGDLS, CDR2 YYNGEE. This CDR3 has 15 residues.

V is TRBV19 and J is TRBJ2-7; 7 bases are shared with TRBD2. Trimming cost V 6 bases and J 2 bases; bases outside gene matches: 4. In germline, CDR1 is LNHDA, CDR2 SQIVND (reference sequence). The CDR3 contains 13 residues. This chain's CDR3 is CASRKRDPYEQYF. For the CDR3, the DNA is TGTGCCAGTAGGAAGCGGGATCCCTACGAGCAGTACTTC. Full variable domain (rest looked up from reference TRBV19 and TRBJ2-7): DGGITQSPKYLFRKEGQNVTLSCEQNLNHDAMYWYRQDPGQGLRLIYYSQIVNDFQKGDIAEGYSVSREKKESFPLTVTSAQKNPTAFYLCASRKRDPYEQYFGPGTRLTVT.

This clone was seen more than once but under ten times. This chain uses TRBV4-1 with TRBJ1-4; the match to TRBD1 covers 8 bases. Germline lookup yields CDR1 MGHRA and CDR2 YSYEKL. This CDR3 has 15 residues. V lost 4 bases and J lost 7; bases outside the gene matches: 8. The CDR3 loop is CASSPSGTGREKLFF. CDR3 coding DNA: TGCGCCAGCAGCCCCTCCGGGACAGGCCGTGAAAAACTGTTTTTT.

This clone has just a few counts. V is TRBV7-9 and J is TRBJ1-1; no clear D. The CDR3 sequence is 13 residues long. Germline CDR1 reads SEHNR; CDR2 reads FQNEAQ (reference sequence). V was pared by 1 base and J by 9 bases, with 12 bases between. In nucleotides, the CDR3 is TGTGCCAGCAGCTTAGAAGCAGGAATTAAAGCTTTCTTT. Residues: CASSLEAGIKAFF.

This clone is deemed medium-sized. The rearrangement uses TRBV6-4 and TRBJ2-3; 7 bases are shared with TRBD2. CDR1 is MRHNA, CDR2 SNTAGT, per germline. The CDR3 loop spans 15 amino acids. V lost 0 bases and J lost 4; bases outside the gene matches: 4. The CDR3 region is CASSDSPGRADTQYF. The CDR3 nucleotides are TGTGCCAGCAGTGACTCGCCAGGGAGGGCAGATACGCAGTATTTT.

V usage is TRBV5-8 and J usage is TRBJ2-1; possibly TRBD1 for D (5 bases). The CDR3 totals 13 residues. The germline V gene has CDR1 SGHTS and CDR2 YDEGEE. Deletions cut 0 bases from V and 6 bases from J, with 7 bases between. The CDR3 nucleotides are TGTGCCAGCAGCTTGGATAGGGGCAATGAGCAGTTCTTC. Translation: CASSLDRGNEQFF. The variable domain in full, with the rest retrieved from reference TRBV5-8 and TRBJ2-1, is EAGVTQSPTHLIKTRGQQATLRCSPISGHTSVYWYQQALGLGLQFLLWYDEGEERNRGNFPPRFSGRQFPNYSSELNVNALELEDSALYLCASSLDRGNEQFFGPGTRLTVL.

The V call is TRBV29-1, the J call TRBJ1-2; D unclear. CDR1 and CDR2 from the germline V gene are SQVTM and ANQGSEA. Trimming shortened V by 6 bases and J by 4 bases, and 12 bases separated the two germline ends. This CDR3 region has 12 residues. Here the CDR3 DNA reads TGCAGCGTAGGATTGAGGAGCTATGGCTACACCTTC. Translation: CSVGLRSYGYTF.

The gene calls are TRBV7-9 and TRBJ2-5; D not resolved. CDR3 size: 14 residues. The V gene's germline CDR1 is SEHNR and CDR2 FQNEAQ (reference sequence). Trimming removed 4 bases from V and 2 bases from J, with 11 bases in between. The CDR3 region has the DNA TGTGCCAGCAGCTACTCTGAACTACAAGAGACCCAGTACTTC. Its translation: CASSYSELQETQYF.

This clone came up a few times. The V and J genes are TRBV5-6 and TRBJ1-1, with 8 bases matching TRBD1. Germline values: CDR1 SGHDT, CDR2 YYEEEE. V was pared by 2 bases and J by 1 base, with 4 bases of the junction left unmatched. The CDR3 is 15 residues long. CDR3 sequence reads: CASSLPDRGNTEAFF. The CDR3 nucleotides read TGTGCCAGCAGCTTACCAGACAGGGGGAACACTGAAGCTTTCTTT.